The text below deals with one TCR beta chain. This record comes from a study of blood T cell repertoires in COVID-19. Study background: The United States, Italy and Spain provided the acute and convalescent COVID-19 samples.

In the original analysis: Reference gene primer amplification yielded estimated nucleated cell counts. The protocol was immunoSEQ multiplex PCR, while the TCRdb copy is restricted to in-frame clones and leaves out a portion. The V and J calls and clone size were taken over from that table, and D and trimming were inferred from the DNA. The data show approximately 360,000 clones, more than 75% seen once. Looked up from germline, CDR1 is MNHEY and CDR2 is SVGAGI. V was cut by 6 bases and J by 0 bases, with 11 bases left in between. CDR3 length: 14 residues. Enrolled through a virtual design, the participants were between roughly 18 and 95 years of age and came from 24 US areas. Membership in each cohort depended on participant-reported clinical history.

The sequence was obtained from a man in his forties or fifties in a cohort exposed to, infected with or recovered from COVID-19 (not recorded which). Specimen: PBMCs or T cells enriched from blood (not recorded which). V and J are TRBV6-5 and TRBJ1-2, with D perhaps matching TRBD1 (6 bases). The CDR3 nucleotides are TGTGCCAGCAGGACCGGGGACACTAACTATGGCTACACCTTC. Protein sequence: CASRTGDTNYGYTF.